The present T cell receptor (beta chain) was sequenced within a study of T cells in Graves' hyperthyroidism and ophthalmopathy. At least ten counts were recorded for this clonotype. The CDR3 extends over 17 amino acids. The V gene's germline CDR1 is MNHNS and CDR2 SASEGT. V was cut by 0 bases and J by 0 bases, with 14 bases left in between. What was amplified from RNA transcripts were TCR beta CDR3 regions. A first-round RT-PCR of the TCR CDR3 used the HTBI primer set. TCRdb itself ran the multiplex PCR reads through MiXCR, one entry per CDR3 protein. The sample holds under 250,000 distinct CDR3 sequences, approximately 25% seen once.

This receptor was obtained from a woman aged 35 to 49 with Graves' ophthalmopathy. The V gene is TRBV6-1, the J gene TRBJ1-1; no clear D gene. Sequenced material: blood. Here the CDR3 DNA reads TGTGCCAGCAGTGAAGCAACTGCCTGGGAAATGAACACTGAAGCTTTCTTT. Amino acids: CASSEATAWEMNTEAFF.